One and the same sample provided the 11 T cell receptor beta chains below, sequenced in a study of identical twins (dated by TCRdb to the mid-2010s). Libraries were constructed by 5' RACE. The instrument was an Illumina HiSeq 2000. Through fastp at Q25 and MiXCR, TCRdb rebuilt clones from the public reads, retaining in-frame beta chains. Every entry covers one CDR3 protein and lists the most common genes and DNA from its rows. Present in this sample are about 330,000 distinct CDR3 sequences, 9% to 15% of which were seen just once. 7.2% of the sample belongs to the ten largest clones. This sample was also put to use in a study of yellow fever vaccine responses in identical twins.

Material: CD8+ T cells sorted from blood. These receptors all stem from a woman younger than 30 in good health.

The chain has TRBV24-1 and TRBJ2-1, with a weak D call TRBD2 (5 bases). CDR1 is KGHDR, CDR2 SFDVKD, per germline. The CDR3 length is 15 residues. V shed 3 bases and J shed 0 bases, with 8 bases lying between them. CDR3 sequence reads: CATSDGLSSYNEQFF. As DNA, the CDR3 is TGTGCCACCAGTGATGGACTCAGCTCCTACAATGAGCAGTTCTTC.

Many counts were recorded for this clonotype. The chain links TRBV12-3 or TRBV12-4 to TRBJ2-2; D may be TRBD1 (5 bases). This CDR3 has 15 residues. The V end lost 4 bases, the J end lost 0 bases, and 9 bases lay between the germline ends. The CDR3 protein is CASSYPDTNTGELFF. The CDR3, as DNA: TGTGCCAGCAGTTACCCGGACACGAACACCGGGGAGCTGTTTTTT.

The table lists this clonotype with many counts. This chain connects TRBV12-3 or TRBV12-4 to TRBJ1-4, with 7 bases matching TRBD1. The CDR3 loop spans 13 amino acids. The V gene end was trimmed by 3 bases and the J gene end by 8 bases; junction bases not matched to a gene: 3. CDR3 region: CASSFTGEEKLFF. CDR3 DNA: TGTGCCAGCAGTTTCACAGGGGAGGAAAAACTGTTTTTT.

This clonotype showed up many times. The genes are TRBV4-1 and TRBJ2-1; 9 nucleotides match TRBD2. Germline V gives CDR1 MGHRA, CDR2 YSYEKL. The CDR3 loop spans 16 amino acids. Trimming at V came to 7 bases and at J to 8 bases, leaving 15 bases not matched to a gene. The CDR3 sequence is CASTPRGGGGADEQFF. The CDR3 region has the DNA TGCGCCAGCACCCCAAGGGGAGGCGGGGGGGCCGATGAGCAGTTCTTC.

This clonotype was seen a handful of times. The chain is built from TRBV12-3 or TRBV12-4 and TRBJ2-7, with D perhaps TRBD2 (6 bases). Between the trimmed V and J ends, which lost 3 bases and 2 bases, there was a span of 11 bases. The CDR3 is made up of 14 amino acids. The CDR3 sequence: CASSFGGPTYEQYF. In DNA, the CDR3 is TGTGCCAGCAGTTTCGGGGGACCAACCTACGAGCAGTACTTC.

V usage is TRBV5-4 and J usage is TRBJ2-7; D gene ambiguous. The CDR3 contains 14 residues. With 3 bases removed from V and 0 bases from J, the gap between germline ends came to 10 bases. Germline CDR1 is SGHNT and CDR2 is YYREEE (reference sequence). The CDR3 DNA reads as TGTGCCAGCAGCTCAAAAGGAATCTCCTACGAGCAGTACTTC. Its protein is CASSSKGISYEQYF.

Of note for this clonotype: One junction end does not reproduce the germline sequence, and a read error may be involved. The CDR3 region has the DNA TGTGCCAGCAGCGTAACCAAGTTACTGTATAGCGGAACAAAATACAATGAGCAGTTCTTC. It is translated as CASSVTKLLYSGTKYNEQFF. V gene TRBV7-3 combines with J gene TRBJ2-1; D possibly corresponds to TRBD2 (6 bases). The CDR3 is made up of 20 amino acids. Germline values: CDR1 SGHTA, CDR2 FQGTGA.

This clonotype was found many times. The genes are TRBV28 and TRBJ2-1; TRBD1 matches at 9 bases. The CDR3 sequence is 14 residues long. V dropped 6 bases and J dropped 5; count of bases not matched to a gene: 5. The germline V gene has CDR1 MDHEN and CDR2 SYDVKM. The chain's CDR3 is CASSPRTGDNEQFF. CDR3 bases: TGTGCCAGCAGCCCTAGGACAGGGGACAATGAGCAGTTCTTC.

The chain recombines TRBV29-1 with TRBJ2-1, with D possibly matching TRBD1 (5 bases). The CDR3 sequence is 15 residues long. Germline lookup yields CDR1 SQVTM and CDR2 ANQGSEA. Trimming removed 6 bases at V and 1 base at J, with 16 bases between. CDR3 residues: CSVGPGDLSYNEQFF. DNA of the CDR3: TGCAGCGTGGGGCCCGGTGACCTTTCCTACAATGAGCAGTTCTTC.

J is TRBJ2-1 and V is TRBV12-3 or TRBV12-4; 13 nucleotides match TRBD2. This CDR3 is 15 amino acids long. Trimming took 7 bases from V and 4 from J; bases not matched to a gene: 4. The CDR3 region is CASTLLAGGYNEQFF. The CDR3 DNA follows: TGTGCCAGCACCCTACTAGCGGGAGGGTACAATGAGCAGTTCTTC.

This clonotype has a count of ten or more. The V gene is TRBV28, the J gene TRBJ2-1; tentatively, D is TRBD1 or TRBD2 (6 bases each). Looked up from germline, CDR1 is MDHEN and CDR2 is SYDVKM. The CDR3 covers 15 residues. This chain's CDR3 is CAAKEGVSSYNEQFF. CDR3 nucleotide sequence: TGTGCAGCAAAGGAGGGGGTAAGCTCCTACAATGAGCAGTTCTTC.